A selection of T cell receptor beta chains follows, all from one sample in a study of T cells after yellow fever vaccination. TCRdb re-called the 5' RACE reads through MiXCR, storing one row per CDR3 protein. The data hold about 340,000 distinct CDR3 sequences, with around 13% observed a single time. This specimen was CD4+ T cells sorted from PBMCs, taken 15 days after the yellow fever booster vaccination. These receptors all come from a man aged 18 to 29 who received the YFV17D yellow fever vaccine. Both conserved end residues are part of each CDR3. Each record gives: J gene, D gene, clone size, V gene, CDR3 protein, CDR3 DNA. A D gene is named only where the DNA matches it firmly. Expanded clones are given a class, and other clones once, few, many or no size at all.

>TRBJ2-5|-|few|TRBV29-1
CSAGSQETQYF
TGCAGCGCGGGCAGTCAAGAGACCCAGTACTTC
>TRBJ1-5|-|few|TRBV27
CASKRRGNQPQHF
TGTGCCAGCAAACGAAGGGGCAATCAGCCCCAGCATTTT
>TRBJ2-1|-|few|TRBV11-3
CASSQRAGANEQFF
TGTGCCAGCAGCCAGAGGGCAGGGGCCAATGAGCAGTTCTTC
>TRBJ2-4|-|many|TRBV6-2/TRBV6-3
CATSMDSAKNIQYF
TGTGCCACCAGCATGGATTCAGCCAAAAACATTCAGTACTTC
>TRBJ2-6|-|many|TRBV4-3
CASSRQGSGANVLTF
TGCGCCAGCAGCCGTCAGGGTTCTGGGGCCAACGTCCTGACTTTC
>TRBJ2-5|-|few|TRBV4-3
CASSRWIRETQYF
TGCGCCAGCAGCCGATGGATTCGAGAGACCCAGTACTTC
>TRBJ1-4|-|-|TRBV7-2
CASSLLAPSVSGEKLFF
TGTGCCAGCAGCTTATTAGCTCCGTCGGTATCAGGGGAAAAACTGTTTTTT
>TRBJ2-5|-|few|TRBV28
CASSVREIRETQYF
TGTGCCAGCAGTGTTCGGGAGATCCGGGAGACCCAGTACTTC
>TRBJ2-5|-|-|TRBV5-4
CASSLLRQETQYF
TGTGCCAGCAGCTTGCTTAGGCAAGAGACCCAGTACTTC
>TRBJ1-1|-|-|TRBV5-1
CASSTHGAPNTEAFF
TGCGCCAGCAGCACCCACGGGGCGCCGAACACTGAAGCTTTCTTT
>TRBJ2-1|TRBD2|many|TRBV7-2
CASSLVVSGGGSQFF
TGTGCCAGCAGCTTAGTGGTTAGCGGGGGGGGTTCGCAGTTCTTC
>TRBJ2-7|-|-|TRBV18
CASSPGVSYEQYF
TGTGCCAGCTCACCAGGGGTTTCCTACGAGCAGTACTTC
>TRBJ1-2|-|few|TRBV4-3
CASSRSPGRGYTF
TGCGCCAGCAGCCGTAGTCCGGGGAGAGGCTACACCTTC
>TRBJ1-4|-|few|TRBV7-2
CASSFQGGREKLFF
TGTGCCAGCAGCTTTCAAGGCGGTAGAGAAAAACTGTTTTTT
>TRBJ2-4|-|-|TRBV19
CASSMRVYGNIQYF
TGTGCCAGTAGTATGAGAGTGTATGGGAACATTCAGTACTTC
>TRBJ2-3|TRBD2|few|TRBV20-1
CSAPPLIGGSSDTQYF
TGCAGTGCCCCCCCGTTAATCGGGGGGTCTTCAGATACGCAGTATTTT
>TRBJ2-5|-|-|TRBV28
CASSFRAAQYF
TGTGCCAGCAGTTTTCGGGCGGCCCAGTACTTC
>TRBJ2-5|-|few|TRBV4-1
CASSQIQGLIGETQYF
TGCGCCAGCAGCCAGATACAGGGACTTATCGGGGAGACCCAGTACTTC
>TRBJ2-3|-|few|TRBV5-1
CASSTGTANADTQYF
TGCGCCAGCAGCACGGGGACCGCCAACGCAGATACGCAGTATTTT
>TRBJ2-2|-|few|TRBV6-5
CASSYRSGAGTGELFF
TGTGCCAGCAGTTACCGTAGTGGGGCAGGCACCGGGGAGCTGTTTTTT
>TRBJ2-6|-|few|TRBV5-1
CASSLVARAALLSGANVLTF
TGCGCCAGCAGCTTGGTCGCCAGGGCCGCCCTACTCTCTGGGGCCAACGTCCTGACTTTC
>TRBJ2-1|TRBD2|many|TRBV5-1
CASRGGGIINEQFF
TGCGCCAGCCGCGGGGGGGGCATAATAAATGAGCAGTTCTTC
>TRBJ1-4|-|-|TRBV3-1
CASSQVTLRGNEKLFF
TGTGCCAGCAGCCAAGTCACCCTCCGGGGTAATGAAAAACTGTTTTTT
>TRBJ1-2|-|many|TRBV19
CASRRDSNYGYTF
TGTGCCAGCCGCAGGGATTCCAACTATGGCTACACCTTC
>TRBJ2-3|TRBD2|many|TRBV5-1
CASSESGGPGTQYF
TGCGCCAGCAGCGAGAGCGGGGGGCCTGGTACGCAGTATTTT
>TRBJ2-2|-|few|TRBV7-3
CASSLTRDSRGTGELFF
TGTGCCAGCAGCTTGACACGGGACTCCCGGGGCACCGGGGAGCTGTTTTTT
>TRBJ2-7|-|many|TRBV30
CAWSWMNTQQYF
TGTGCCTGGAGTTGGATGAATACGCAGCAGTACTTC
>TRBJ2-1|TRBD2|-|TRBV5-1
CASSFSAGGLNEQFF
TGCGCCAGCAGCTTTTCAGCGGGGGGGCTTAATGAGCAGTTCTTC
>TRBJ2-6|-|many|TRBV2
CASGGTGANVLTF
TGTGCCAGCGGAGGTACTGGGGCCAACGTCCTGACTTTC
>TRBJ2-1|-|-|TRBV12-3/TRBV12-4
CASSPTQGYNEQFF
TGTGCCAGCAGTCCTACTCAGGGCTACAATGAGCAGTTCTTC
>TRBJ1-2|-|few|TRBV1
CTSSPQILTGHGYTF
TGCACCAGCAGCCCCCAAATTTTGACAGGGCATGGCTACACCTTC
>TRBJ2-7|-|many|TRBV7-2
CASSFNGGPYEQYF
TGTGCCAGCAGCTTCAACGGGGGACCCTACGAGCAGTACTTC
>TRBJ1-5|-|-|TRBV27
CASRSTGFASDSNQPQHF
TGTGCCAGCAGAAGTACAGGGTTTGCTTCGGATAGCAATCAGCCCCAGCATTTT
>TRBJ2-7|-|-|TRBV29-1
CSVPTGFGYEQYF
TGCAGCGTGCCGACAGGATTTGGCTACGAGCAGTACTTC
>TRBJ2-5|-|-|TRBV18
CASSPRAWETQYF
TGTGCCAGCTCACCACGAGCGTGGGAGACCCAGTACTTC
>TRBJ2-1|TRBD2|-|TRBV14
CASSQEGGGNNEQFF
TGTGCCAGCAGCCAAGAGGGCGGGGGGAACAATGAGCAGTTCTTC
>TRBJ2-1|TRBD2|-|TRBV7-2
CASSSTGLAVHNEQFF
TGTGCCAGCAGCTCCACCGGACTAGCGGTCCACAATGAGCAGTTCTTC
>TRBJ1-1|-|few|TRBV28
CAAQEAGRGTEAFF
TGTGCCGCCCAAGAGGCAGGGCGGGGCACTGAAGCTTTCTTT
>TRBJ1-2|-|-|TRBV25-1
CASSEYAANYGYTF
TGTGCCAGCAGTGAATATGCGGCTAACTATGGCTACACCTTC
>TRBJ2-5|TRBD2|-|TRBV7-9
CASTRASGVQETQYF
TGTGCCAGCACTCGGGCTAGCGGGGTTCAAGAGACCCAGTACTTC
>TRBJ1-3|-|few|TRBV7-2
CVSRSGNTIYF
TGTGTCAGCCGCTCTGGAAACACCATATATTTT
>TRBJ1-1|TRBD1|few|TRBV5-1
CASSGGQGDAEAFF
TGCGCCAGCAGCGGGGGACAGGGTGACGCTGAAGCTTTCTTT
>TRBJ1-6|-|few|TRBV5-1
CASSVSQGGIDSPLHF
TGCGCCAGCAGCGTATCACAGGGAGGAATTGATTCACCCCTCCACTTT
>TRBJ2-3|-|few|TRBV29-1
CSVAQGSPTDTQYF
TGCAGCGTTGCCCAGGGGTCCCCCACAGATACGCAGTATTTT
>TRBJ2-3|TRBD2|few|TRBV4-1
CASSQTGLAGARPDTQYF
TGCGCCAGCAGCCAAACGGGACTAGCGGGGGCCCGCCCAGATACGCAGTATTTT
>TRBJ1-1|-|few|TRBV11-2
CASSPGGGAFF
TGTGCCAGCAGTCCCGGCGGGGGTGCTTTCTTT
>TRBJ2-5|TRBD1|-|TRBV15
CATSRDSGQGETQYF
TGTGCCACCAGCAGAGATTCCGGACAGGGAGAGACCCAGTACTTC
>TRBJ2-1|TRBD2|few|TRBV5-1
CASSLGGWRGGRNEQFF
TGCGCCAGCAGCTTGGGGGGTTGGCGGGGGGGCCGGAATGAGCAGTTCTTC
>TRBJ1-5|-|-|TRBV6-1
CASNGDSNQPQHF
TGTGCCAGCAACGGGGATAGCAATCAGCCCCAGCATTTT
>TRBJ2-1|-|few|TRBV6-5
CASSYAGDIYNEQFF
TGTGCCAGCAGTTACGCGGGGGACATCTACAATGAGCAGTTCTTC
>TRBJ1-1|-|-|TRBV20-1
CSARRGQTEAFF
TGCAGTGCGAGAAGGGGTCAGACTGAAGCTTTCTTT
>TRBJ2-1|-|many|TRBV12-3/TRBV12-4
CASSPNRGGNNEQFF
TGTGCCAGCAGCCCAAACAGGGGAGGTAACAATGAGCAGTTCTTC
>TRBJ2-5|-|-|TRBV5-1
CASSDTARETQYF
TGCGCCAGCAGCGACACAGCCCGGGAGACCCAGTACTTC
>TRBJ1-1|-|many|TRBV5-1
CASSSPDGTEAFF
TGCGCCAGCAGCTCTCCGGACGGGACTGAAGCTTTCTTT
>TRBJ2-3|TRBD1|-|TRBV11-2
CASRPLQGARTDTQYF
TGTGCCAGCCGCCCCCTACAGGGGGCTCGCACAGATACGCAGTATTTT